These T cell receptor beta chains were read from a single sample in a study of blood T cell repertoires in COVID-19. Measured with immunoSEQ multiplex PCR; TCRdb has only the in-frame clones, and not every one. The profile shows approximately 190,000 clones, roughly four fifths of them singletons. The specimen sequenced was peripheral blood. The receptors come from a woman younger than 45 with acute or convalescent COVID-19. Each CDR3 is given with its conserved first and last residue. D genes are given only for firm matches. Some rows mark clone size as missing; the rest say once, few, many or name a class of expanded clone.

D gene	V gene	clone size	J gene	CDR3 protein	CDR3 DNA
NA	TRBV4-3	NA	TRBJ2-3	CASSQARLNPSTDTQYF	TGCGCCAGCAGCCAAGCCCGACTTAATCCTAGCACAGATACGCAGTATTTT
NA	TRBV11-2	NA	TRBJ1-4	CASSQTGGNEKLFF	TGTGCCAGCAGCCAAACAGGCGGCAATGAAAAACTGTTTTTT
NA	TRBV19	NA	TRBJ2-2	CAASEAGELFF	TGTGCCGCCTCGGAGGCTGGGGAGCTGTTTTTT
TRBD2	TRBV28	NA	TRBJ2-1	CASISSGRDEQFF	TGTGCCAGCATCTCTAGCGGGCGAGATGAGCAGTTCTTC
TRBD1	TRBV19	NA	TRBJ1-2	CASSGDRGVSGYTF	TGTGCCAGTAGCGGTGACAGGGGAGTTAGTGGCTACACCTTC
TRBD1	TRBV7-3	NA	TRBJ2-2	CASSFGTGNTGELFF	TGTGCCAGCAGCTTCGGGACAGGGAACACCGGGGAGCTGTTTTTT
TRBD1	TRBV27	once	TRBJ2-7	CASSPGTGLRSSYEQYF	TGTGCCAGCAGCCCTGGGACAGGGCTCCGGAGCTCCTACGAGCAGTACTTC
NA	TRBV28	once	TRBJ1-1	CASSLMGRGTEAFF	TGTGCCAGCAGTTTGATGGGCAGGGGAACTGAAGCTTTCTTT
NA	TRBV7-9	NA	TRBJ2-1	CASSFFLNEQFF	TGTGCCAGCAGCTTCTTCTTGAATGAGCAGTTCTTC
NA	TRBV29-1	NA	TRBJ2-7	CSVARQGYEQYF	TGCAGCGTTGCGAGGCAGGGCTACGAGCAGTACTTC
NA	TRBV7-6	NA	TRBJ2-7	CASSSLDGTRNPYEQYF	TGTGCCAGCAGCTCACTCGACGGGACAAGGAACCCCTACGAGCAGTACTTC
NA	TRBV6-1	few	TRBJ2-7	CASSEREEASYEQYF	TGTGCCAGCAGTGAAAGGGAGGAGGCATCCTACGAGCAGTACTTC
NA	TRBV19	NA	TRBJ1-1	CATGHGRDTEAFF	TGTGCCACGGGACATGGGCGTGACACTGAAGCTTTCTTT
NA	TRBV6-5	NA	TRBJ2-6	CASSYLVSGANVLTF	TGTGCCAGCAGTTATCTTGTCTCTGGGGCCAACGTCCTGACTTTC
TRBD1	TRBV3-1/TRBV3-2	few	TRBJ2-7	CASSQGGQGSYEQYF	TGTGCCAGCAGCCAGGGGGGACAGGGGTCCTACGAGCAGTACTTC
TRBD2	TRBV28	NA	TRBJ2-5	CASSPGLRGTQYF	TGTGCCAGCAGCCCGGGACTAAGGGGGACCCAGTACTTC
NA	TRBV5-1	NA	TRBJ2-5	CASSRVTQETQYF	TGCGCCAGCAGCCGGGTCACACAAGAGACCCAGTACTTC
TRBD2	TRBV27	NA	TRBJ2-2	CASSFSVLAGAVGELFF	TGTGCCAGCAGTTTCTCTGTCCTAGCGGGAGCGGTCGGGGAGCTGTTTTTT
TRBD1	TRBV28	NA	TRBJ1-5	CAVHTGGRNQPQHF	TGTGCCGTTCATACAGGGGGGAGGAATCAGCCCCAGCATTTT
TRBD2	TRBV7-2	NA	TRBJ2-7	CASSQGTSGSYEQYF	TGTGCCAGCAGCCAAGGGACTAGCGGGAGCTACGAGCAGTACTTC
TRBD1	TRBV19	NA	TRBJ2-6	CASRLTGSGANVLTF	TGTGCCAGTAGGCTGACAGGGTCTGGGGCCAACGTCCTGACTTTC
TRBD2	TRBV28	NA	TRBJ2-1	CASSFSGVNYNEQFF	TGTGCCAGCAGTTTTAGCGGGGTTAATTACAATGAGCAGTTCTTC
TRBD1	TRBV7-8	NA	TRBJ2-2	CASSLWTGSNTGELFF	TGTGCCAGCAGCTTGTGGACAGGATCGAACACCGGGGAGCTGTTTTTT
TRBD2	TRBV5-5	NA	TRBJ2-1	CASSLASGAYNEQFF	TGTGCCAGCAGCTTGGCAAGCGGGGCGTACAATGAGCAGTTCTTC
TRBD2	TRBV4-3	few	TRBJ2-3	CASSQDRGSGGGGTDTQYF	TGCGCCAGCAGCCAAGATCGTGGTAGCGGGGGCGGGGGCACAGATACGCAGTATTTT
NA	TRBV24-1	NA	TRBJ2-1	CATSDRPGTGGTNYYNERFF	TGTGCCACCAGTGATCGGCCCGGGACAGGTGGGACTAACTACTACAATGAGCGGTTCTTC
TRBD1	TRBV4-3	NA	TRBJ1-4	CASSQDTDRPPEKLFF	TGCGCCAGCAGCCAAGATACGGACAGGCCTCCCGAAAAACTGTTTTTT
TRBD1	TRBV19	few	TRBJ1-1	CASMGAAGGSTEAFF	TGTGCCAGTATGGGGGCGGCAGGGGGGTCCACTGAAGCTTTCTTT
TRBD1	TRBV5-4	few	TRBJ1-2	CASSQTGGFGYTF	TGTGCCAGCAGCCAGACAGGGGGCTTTGGCTACACCTTC
TRBD1	TRBV4-2	NA	TRBJ2-3	CASSQDPGTGADTQYF	TGTGCCAGCAGCCAAGACCCCGGGACAGGGGCGGATACGCAGTATTTT
TRBD1	TRBV27	NA	TRBJ2-7	CASSQLTGVGIMYEQYF	TGTGCCAGCAGTCAACTGACAGGGGTGGGGATAATGTACGAGCAGTACTTC
NA	TRBV9	NA	TRBJ1-2	CASSVAFSGNYGYTF	TGTGCCAGCAGCGTAGCATTCTCCGGGAACTATGGCTACACCTTC
NA	TRBV19	NA	TRBJ2-5	CASSVLADQETQYF	TGTGCCAGTAGTGTTCTAGCAGACCAAGAGACCCAGTACTTC
NA	TRBV6-5	NA	TRBJ1-5	CASSYSAVYSNQPQHF	TGTGCCAGCAGTTACTCGGCGGTCTATAGCAATCAGCCCCAGCATTTT
NA	TRBV11-3	NA	TRBJ2-7	CASSLGGAGASYEQYF	TGTGCCAGCAGCTTAGGTGGGGCAGGGGCGTCCTACGAGCAGTACTTC
TRBD2	TRBV5-1	NA	TRBJ2-2	CASSLRLAGSSGELFF	TGCGCCAGCAGCCTCAGACTAGCGGGTAGTTCCGGGGAGCTGTTTTTT
NA	TRBV19	NA	TRBJ1-1	CASRIGRDAFF	TGTGCCAGTAGGATCGGGCGGGACGCTTTCTTT
NA	TRBV27	few	TRBJ2-5	CASSSRTRARETQYF	TGTGCCAGCAGTTCAAGGACAAGGGCGAGGGAGACCCAGTACTTC
NA	TRBV11-2	NA	TRBJ2-3	CASSWAGAGLTDTQYF	TGTGCCAGCAGCTGGGCAGGGGCCGGGCTCACAGATACGCAGTATTTT
TRBD2	TRBV11-3	NA	TRBJ2-3	CASSWTSGGRDTQYF	TGTGCCAGCAGTTGGACTAGCGGGGGCCGGGATACGCAGTATTTT
TRBD1	TRBV11-3	once	TRBJ2-2	CASSPAGGFGELFF	TGTGCCAGCAGCCCGGCAGGGGGTTTCGGGGAGCTGTTTTTT
TRBD1	TRBV11-2	NA	TRBJ2-5	CASSFRRGPETQYF	TGTGCCAGCAGCTTCCGCAGGGGGCCAGAGACCCAGTACTTC
TRBD1	TRBV28	NA	TRBJ1-4	CASSQTNRGGEKLFF	TGTGCCAGCAGCCAGACCAACAGGGGTGGAGAAAAACTGTTTTTT
TRBD1	TRBV10-3	NA	TRBJ1-1	CAIKDRAHRNTEAFF	TGTGCCATCAAAGACAGGGCCCACCGGAACACTGAAGCTTTCTTT
TRBD1	TRBV6-4	NA	TRBJ1-6	CASSDRAGGNSPLHF	TGTGCCAGCAGCGACAGGGCAGGGGGAAATTCACCCCTCCACTTT
NA	TRBV6-6	NA	TRBJ2-7	CASSPRDEQYF	TGTGCCAGCAGCCCTCGGGACGAGCAGTACTTC
NA	TRBV10-3	NA	TRBJ2-7	CAIRGQGHEQYF	TGTGCCATCAGGGGACAAGGACACGAGCAGTACTTC
TRBD1	TRBV3-1/TRBV3-2	NA	TRBJ1-2	CASSRWTGAGYTF	TGTGCCAGCAGCCGCTGGACAGGGGCTGGCTACACCTTC
TRBD2	TRBV5-1	NA	TRBJ2-5	CASRRIAGATETQYF	TGCGCCAGCAGGAGAATAGCGGGAGCCACAGAGACCCAGTACTTC
NA	TRBV14	NA	TRBJ2-2	CASSQVQGGELFF	TGTGCCAGCAGCCAAGTTCAGGGTGGGGAGCTGTTTTTT
TRBD1	TRBV19	NA	TRBJ2-7	CASSITGTGADEQYF	TGTGCCAGTAGTATCACCGGGACAGGGGCCGACGAGCAGTACTTC
NA	TRBV28	NA	TRBJ2-4	CASSLTGLKTKNIQYF	TGTGCCAGCAGTTTAACGGGTCTTAAGACGAAAAACATTCAGTACTTC